The sequence of this TCR beta chain was determined in a study of cytomegalovirus exposure and HLA in healthy donors. The overall study: Within the Caucasian-associated ancestry cluster were roughly 81% of the roughly 430 genotyped donors. Whole-study findings and limits: Presence/absence analyses assumed roughly uniform sequencing depth across donors, which may not hold. The majority of TCR sequences were rare, yet some public TCRs appeared in many donors. Earlier findings revealed that most TCR beta V segments proved productive either about 87% or about 30% of the time.

It was with 60 Vbeta and 13 Jbeta primers that the PCR ran. The method was immunoSEQ multiplex PCR; TCRdb's version includes in-frame clones alone and lacks a portion of them. The sample carries roughly 200,000 clones, around 89% recorded once. There are 14 residues in the CDR3. The germline gives CDR1 LNHDA, CDR2 SQIVND (reference sequence). V was pared by 5 bases and J by 3 bases, with 5 bases of the junction left unmatched. Regarding this clone: Antigen: not known. Additional DNA sequences in this sample encode the identical CDR3.

The receptor was derived from a woman aged 18-30 years in good health and CMV-seronegative. The sequenced material came from PBMCs. V gene TRBV19 combines with J gene TRBJ1-2, with 8 bases that match TRBD1. This CDR3 reads CASSPGTGYYGYTF. In DNA, the CDR3 is TGTGCCAGTAGTCCCGGGACAGGATACTATGGCTACACCTTC.